The next 16 T cell receptor beta chains were all read from a single sample in a study of blood T cell repertoires in COVID-19. The repertoire was sequenced with immunoSEQ multiplex PCR; TCRdb's copy has only in-frame clones and lacks some. The sample lists more than 200,000 clones, 85% to 90% occurring once. Sequencing input: peripheral blood. These receptors all stem from a woman aged 45-65 years with acute or convalescent COVID-19.

This clone was detected only once. The V gene is TRBV3-1 (or the pseudogene TRBV3-2), the J gene TRBJ2-1; 12 nucleotides line up with TRBD2. CDR1 LGHDT and CDR2 YNNKEL come from the germline V gene (reference sequence). The CDR3 sequence is 15 residues long. The junction had 5 bases not matched to a gene; V was cut back by 5 bases and J by 6 bases. The CDR3 reads CASSSLAGGPNEQFF. For the CDR3, the DNA is TGTGCCAGCAGCTCCCTAGCGGGGGGGCCCAATGAGCAGTTCTTC.

The chain recombines TRBV5-4 with TRBJ1-1; D perhaps matches TRBD1 (6 bases). Looked up from germline, CDR1 is SGHNT and CDR2 is YYREEE (reference sequence). V was clipped by 0 bases and J by 1 base, with 13 bases between them. The CDR3 covers 16 residues. CDR3 DNA: TGTGCCAGCAGCTTGGCCCCCGGACAGCCGAACACTGAAGCTTTCTTT. Translated, it gives CASSLAPGQPNTEAFF. Full variable domain (remainder filled in from reference TRBV5-4 and TRBJ1-1): ETGVTQSPTHLIKTRGQQVTLRCSSQSGHNTVSWYQQALGQGPQFIFQYYREEENGRGNFPPRFSGLQFPNYSSELNVNALELDDSALYLCASSLAPGQPNTEAFFGQGTRLTVV.

The rearrangement links TRBV5-6 to TRBJ1-5; 9 bases match TRBD1. This CDR3 is 15 amino acids long. Trimming removed 4 bases from V and 6 bases from J; junction bases left unmatched: 8. Germline CDR1 SGHDT, CDR2 YYEEEE. The CDR3 loop reads CASSAGTGFVQPQHF. CDR3 in DNA: TGTGCCAGCAGCGCCGGGACAGGGTTTGTTCAGCCCCAGCATTTT.

The chain couples TRBV7-2 to TRBJ1-5; D perhaps matches TRBD1 (6 bases). Per the germline V gene, CDR1 is SGHTA and CDR2 is FQGNSA. This CDR3 spans 14 amino acids. The V and J ends lost 5 bases and 6 bases respectively, with 14 bases between them. The CDR3 protein is CASSLQGGGQPQHF. The CDR3 DNA is TGTGCCAGCAGCCTACAGGGCGGAGGTCAGCCCCAGCATTTT.

V and J are TRBV19 and TRBJ1-5; no clear D gene. The germline gives CDR1 LNHDA, CDR2 SQIVND (reference sequence). There are 14 residues in the CDR3. The V and J ends lost 1 base and 7 bases respectively, with 11 bases between them. CDR3 in amino acids: CASSIVGGQQPQHF. As DNA, the CDR3 is TGTGCCAGTAGTATAGTAGGTGGGCAGCAGCCCCAGCATTTT. Full variable domain (remainder filled in from reference TRBV19 and TRBJ1-5): DGGITQSPKYLFRKEGQNVTLSCEQNLNHDAMYWYRQDPGQGLRLIYYSQIVNDFQKGDIAEGYSVSREKKESFPLTVTSAQKNPTAFYLCASSIVGGQQPQHFGDGTRLSIL.

The V gene is TRBV30, the J gene TRBJ2-5; no clear D gene. The CDR3 consists of 14 residues. The germline gives CDR1 GTSNPN, CDR2 SVGIG (reference sequence). V was pared by 1 base and J by 4 bases, with 13 bases between. The CDR3 DNA sequence: TGTGCCTGGAGTGAGAACGGGTCGGGAGAGACCCAGTACTTC. Translated, it gives CAWSENGSGETQYF.

The rearrangement joins TRBV27 to TRBJ1-1; D is unclear. CDR1 is MNHEY and CDR2 is SMNVEV in the germline V gene (reference sequence). The CDR3 sequence is 12 residues long. Trimming removed 10 bases from V and 5 bases from J, with 14 bases in between. This CDR3 reads CATAIQATEAFF. CDR3 coding DNA: TGTGCCACCGCTATCCAGGCGACTGAAGCTTTCTTT.

This chain uses TRBV7-3 with TRBJ2-5, with D unresolved. This CDR3 spans 13 amino acids. Deletions cut 2 bases from V and 2 bases from J, with 6 bases between. From germline, CDR1 is SGHTA and CDR2 FQGTGA. CDR3 nucleotides: TGTGCCAGCAGCTTATTCAGGCAAGAGACCCAGTACTTC. Translated: CASSLFRQETQYF.

This chain uses TRBV15 with TRBJ2-7, with 13 positions matching TRBD2. The CDR3 consists of 16 residues. V trimming: 7 bases; J trimming: 0 bases; junction bases outside the gene matches: 6. Germline-derived CDR1 and CDR2 are LNHNV and YYDKDF (reference sequence). CDR3 nucleotide sequence: TGTGCCACCACCGAAGGACTAGCGGGAGCCTCCTACGAGCAGTACTTC. It codes for CATTEGLAGASYEQYF.

This chain links TRBV3-1 (or the pseudogene TRBV3-2) with TRBJ2-1; D call uncertain. V was shortened by 3 bases and J by 4 bases, with 19 bases between the two germline ends. Per the germline V gene, CDR1 is LGHDT and CDR2 is YNNKEL (reference sequence). CDR3 size: 17 residues. The CDR3 region has the DNA TGTGCCAGCAGCCACAGACTCATTTATAAAAATTACAATGAGCAGTTCTTC. Translation gives CASSHRLIYKNYNEQFF.

The rearrangement joins TRBV18 to TRBJ2-3, with D perhaps TRBD1 (5 bases). The CDR3 spans 14 residues. With 1 base removed from V and 3 bases from J, the gap between germline ends came to 8 bases. The germline V gene has CDR1 KGHSH and CDR2 LQKENI. The CDR3: CASSPLTGTDTQYF. The CDR3 coding sequence is TGTGCCAGCTCACCACTAACAGGTACAGATACGCAGTATTTT.

The rearrangement links TRBV6-2 or TRBV6-3 to TRBJ2-4, with 12 bases that match TRBD2. V was pared by 6 bases and J by 7 bases, with 7 bases of the junction left unmatched. The length of the CDR3 is 15 residues. Per germline, CDR1 MNHEY and CDR2 SVGEGT. DNA for the CDR3: TGTGCCAGCAGCTCCCTGACTAGCGGGAGCAACATTCAGTACTTC. This gives the protein CASSSLTSGSNIQYF.

The chain combines TRBV5-6 with TRBJ2-1, with 8 positions matching TRBD1. The trim removed 0 bases at V and 0 bases at J, leaving 5 bases unmatched. Germline V lookup: CDR1 SGHDT, CDR2 YYEEEE. CDR3 length: 17 residues. The CDR3 protein is CASSLGRDRTSYNEQFF. The CDR3 DNA reads TGTGCCAGCAGCTTGGGACGGGACAGGACCTCCTACAATGAGCAGTTCTTC.

The chain carries TRBV9 and TRBJ2-6, with 7 bases fitting TRBD2. The CDR3 is 17 amino acids. In germline, CDR1 is SGDLS, CDR2 YYNGEE. The V gene end was trimmed by 0 bases and the J gene end by 4 bases; junction bases not matched to a gene: 7. The CDR3 DNA is TGTGCCAGCAGCGTAGAGAGCGGGGCGCGAGGGGCCAACGTCCTGACTTTC. This gives the protein CASSVESGARGANVLTF. Full variable domain (outside the CDR3, taken from reference TRBV9 and TRBJ2-6): DSGVTQTPKHLITATGQRVTLRCSPRSGDLSVYWYQQSLDQGLQFLIQYYNGEERAKGNILERFSAQQFPDLHSELNLSSLELGDSALYFCASSVESGARGANVLTFGAGSRLTVL.

The V and J genes are TRBV9 and TRBJ2-7; 7 bases fit TRBD2. CDR1 and CDR2 from the germline V gene are SGDLS and YYNGEE. V lost 0 bases and J lost 0; bases outside the gene matches: 3. This CDR3 has 15 amino acids. This CDR3 is CASSVDPSGSYEQYF. For the CDR3, the DNA is TGTGCCAGCAGCGTAGACCCTAGCGGCTCCTACGAGCAGTACTTC.

The V call is TRBV27, the J call TRBJ1-2; 7 nucleotides agree with TRBD1. Losses at the gene ends were 0 bases for V and 8 bases for J; bases not matched to a gene: 15. Germline assignment: CDR1 MNHEY and CDR2 SMNVEV (reference sequence). The CDR3 sequence is 17 residues long. CDR3 in amino acids: CASSLSYTGQTIRGYTF. CDR3 DNA sequence: TGTGCCAGCAGTTTATCGTACACGGGACAGACGATCAGGGGCTACACCTTC.